This passage covers 8 T cell receptor beta chains from one sample sequenced in a study of Ad26.COV2.S vaccination and SARS-CoV-2 variants. Treatment indicated: about 20 received Ad26.COV2.S at low or high dose, single or two shots; about five received placebo; per-sample allocation not given. The samples date from day 63 after the first vaccine or placebo injection. Profiling relied on immunoSEQ multiplex PCR, and the TCRdb table lists in-frame clones only, not all of them. Altogether fewer than 500,000 clones are present, less than 95% being singletons, with the ten largest covering approximately 4.5%. Sequenced material: peripheral blood, taken in a trial of Ad26.COV2.S vaccine versus placebo. These receptors were taken from a person between 18 and 65 years old who received the Ad26.COV2.S COVID-19 vaccine or a placebo.

The J gene is TRBJ2-3, the V gene TRBV2; D call uncertain. The V gene's germline CDR1 is SNHLY and CDR2 FYNNEI. V lost 6 bases to trimming and J lost 0 bases, with 10 bases between them. The CDR3 loop spans 14 amino acids. CDR3 DNA: TGTGCCAGCAGCCCCCAGGACAGCACAGATACGCAGTATTTT. Protein sequence: CASSPQDSTDTQYF.

The V gene is TRBV19, the J gene TRBJ2-2; 7 nucleotides align to TRBD1. This CDR3 region has 14 residues. V was pared by 6 bases and J by 1 base, with 2 bases of the junction left unmatched. Germline V gene lookup returns CDR1 LNHDA and CDR2 SQIVND (reference sequence). Here the CDR3 DNA reads TGTGCCAGTAGGAGGACAGGGAACACCGGGGAGCTGTTTTTT. Translated, it gives CASRRTGNTGELFF.

The chain carries TRBV7-3 and TRBJ2-2; perhaps TRBD2 as D (7 bases). The CDR3 spans 17 residues. Trimming pared 0 bases from V and 5 bases from J, leaving 16 bases between. Germline CDR1 is SGHTA and CDR2 is FQGTGA. The chain's CDR3 is CASSLTVGGRGTGELFF. The CDR3 DNA sequence: TGTGCCAGCAGCTTAACCGTCGGAGGGAGGGGGACCGGGGAGCTGTTTTTT.

This clone was seen just once. The rearrangement joins TRBV4-2 to TRBJ2-1; 10 bases are shared with TRBD2. Per the germline V gene, CDR1 is LGHNA and CDR2 is YNFKEQ. Trimming cost V 2 bases and J 6 bases; bases outside gene matches: 4. This CDR3 contains 15 residues. CDR3 bases: TGTGCCAGCAGCCAAAGAACTAGCGGGACCAATGAGCAGTTCTTC. Its translation: CASSQRTSGTNEQFF.

The rearrangement joins TRBV7-9 to TRBJ1-4; no definite D call. There are 14 residues in the CDR3. Germline CDR1 SEHNR, CDR2 FQNEAQ (reference sequence). V lost 5 bases, J lost 8 bases, and 15 bases lay in between. CDR3 sequence: CASSPGSPGEKLFF. The CDR3 coding sequence is TGTGCCAGCAGCCCCGGGTCTCCCGGGGAAAAACTGTTTTTT. Using reference TRBV7-9 and TRBJ1-4 for the parts outside the CDR3, the full variable domain is DTGVSQNPRHKITKRGQNVTFRCDPISEHNRLYWYRQTLGQGPEFLTYFQNEAQLEKSRLLSDRFSAERPKGSFSTLEIQRTEQGDSAMYLCASSPGSPGEKLFFGSGTQLSVL.

J is TRBJ1-3 and V is TRBV6-2 or TRBV6-3; D is ambiguous. The CDR3 consists of 14 residues. Germline V gene data show CDR1 as MNHEY and CDR2 as SVGEGT. V lost 4 bases and J 0 bases, leaving 7 bases between the germline ends. CDR3 in DNA: TGTGCCAGCAGTTTAGCCAGCTCTGGAAACACCATATATTTT. Translation: CASSLASSGNTIYF.

CDR3 sequence reads: CASSPFASFNEQFF. The CDR3 bases are TGTGCCAGCAGCCCCTTTGCGAGTTTCAATGAGCAGTTCTTC. The chain recombines TRBV14 with TRBJ2-1, with D unclear. Trimming shortened V by 4 bases and J by 6 bases, and 13 bases separated the two germline ends. The germline V gene has CDR1 SGHDN and CDR2 FVKESK. The CDR3 has 14 amino acids.

This clone was seen a single time. The rearrangement uses TRBV11-2 and TRBJ1-3, with D possibly being TRBD1 (6 bases). The V gene's germline CDR1 is SGHAT and CDR2 FQNNGV. The CDR3 length is 17 residues. Trimming removed 1 base at V and 0 bases at J, with 13 bases between. The CDR3 spells CASSLVPGALSGNTIYF. The CDR3 DNA sequence: TGTGCCAGCAGCTTAGTACCGGGGGCCCTCTCTGGAAACACCATATATTTT.